This TCR beta chain comes out of a study of blood T cell repertoires in COVID-19. Generated by immunoSEQ multiplex PCR, the TCRdb table keeps only in-frame clones and is missing some. Among fewer than 95,000 clones listed, 75% to 90% were seen once. Trimming pared 0 bases from V and 0 bases from J, leaving 11 bases between. The CDR3 loop spans 16 amino acids. CDR1 is MNHEY and CDR2 is SVGAGI in the germline V gene. The material sequenced was peripheral blood. The clonotype comes from a male donor with acute or convalescent COVID-19. The chain employs TRBV6-5 and TRBJ1-1; tentatively, D is TRBD1 (5 bases). In DNA form, the CDR3 reads TGTGCCAGCAGTTACTCCTACAGGCCACTGAACACTGAAGCTTTCTTT. Translation: CASSYSYRPLNTEAFF.